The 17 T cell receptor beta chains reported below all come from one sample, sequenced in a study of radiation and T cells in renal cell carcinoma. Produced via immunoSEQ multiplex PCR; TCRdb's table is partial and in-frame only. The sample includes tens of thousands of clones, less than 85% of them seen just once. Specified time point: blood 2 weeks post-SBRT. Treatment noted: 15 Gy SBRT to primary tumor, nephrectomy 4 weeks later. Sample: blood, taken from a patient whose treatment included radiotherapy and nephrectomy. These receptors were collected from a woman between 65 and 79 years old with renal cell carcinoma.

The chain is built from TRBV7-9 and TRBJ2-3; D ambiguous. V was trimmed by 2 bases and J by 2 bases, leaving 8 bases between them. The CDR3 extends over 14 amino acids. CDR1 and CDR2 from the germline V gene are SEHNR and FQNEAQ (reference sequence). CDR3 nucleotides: TGTGCCAGCAGCTTATTGGTTATCACAGATACGCAGTATTTT. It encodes CASSLLVITDTQYF.

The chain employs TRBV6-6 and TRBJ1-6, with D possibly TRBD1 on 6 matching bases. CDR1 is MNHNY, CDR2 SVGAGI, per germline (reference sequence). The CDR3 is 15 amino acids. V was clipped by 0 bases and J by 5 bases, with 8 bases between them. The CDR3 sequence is CASSYSRTDNSPLHF. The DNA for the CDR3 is TGTGCCAGCAGTTACTCGCGGACAGATAATTCACCCCTCCACTTT.

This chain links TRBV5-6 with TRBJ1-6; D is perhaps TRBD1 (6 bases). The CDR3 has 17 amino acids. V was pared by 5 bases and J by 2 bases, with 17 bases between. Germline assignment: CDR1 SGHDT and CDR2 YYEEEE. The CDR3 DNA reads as TGTGCCAGCAGTCAGGGATGGGGGGGCGCCTATAATTCACCCCTCCACTTT. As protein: CASSQGWGGAYNSPLHF.

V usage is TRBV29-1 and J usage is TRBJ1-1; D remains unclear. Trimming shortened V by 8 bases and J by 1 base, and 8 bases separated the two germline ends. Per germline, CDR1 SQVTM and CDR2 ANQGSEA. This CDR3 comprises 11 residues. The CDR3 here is CSWGKNTEAFF. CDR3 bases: TGCAGCTGGGGAAAGAACACTGAAGCTTTCTTT. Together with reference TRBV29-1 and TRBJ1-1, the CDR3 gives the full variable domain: SAVISQKPSRDICQRGTSLTIQCQVDSQVTMMFWYRQQPGQSLTLIATANQGSEATYESGFVIDKFPISRPNLTFSTLTVSNMSPEDSSIYLCSWGKNTEAFFGQGTRLTVV.

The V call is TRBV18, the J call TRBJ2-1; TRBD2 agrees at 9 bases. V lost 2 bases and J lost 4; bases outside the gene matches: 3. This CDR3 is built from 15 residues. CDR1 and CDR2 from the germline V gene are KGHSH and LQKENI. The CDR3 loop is CASSPGLAGYNEQFF. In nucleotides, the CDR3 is TGTGCCAGCTCACCAGGGCTAGCGGGGTACAATGAGCAGTTCTTC.

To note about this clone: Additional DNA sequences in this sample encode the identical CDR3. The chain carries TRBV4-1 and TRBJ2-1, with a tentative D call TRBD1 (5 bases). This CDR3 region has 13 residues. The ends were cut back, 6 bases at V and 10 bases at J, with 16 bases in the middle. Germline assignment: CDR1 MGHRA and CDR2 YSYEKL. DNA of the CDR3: TGCGCCAGCAGGGACACCTTGTCACGGGAGCAGTTCTTC. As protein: CASRDTLSREQFF.

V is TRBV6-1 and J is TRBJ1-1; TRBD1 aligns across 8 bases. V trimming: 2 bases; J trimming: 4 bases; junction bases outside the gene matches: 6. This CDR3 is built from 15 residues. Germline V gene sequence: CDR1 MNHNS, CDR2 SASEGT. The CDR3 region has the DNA TGTGCCAGCAGTGAACCCGGACAGGGCAGCACTGAAGCTTTCTTT. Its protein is CASSEPGQGSTEAFF.

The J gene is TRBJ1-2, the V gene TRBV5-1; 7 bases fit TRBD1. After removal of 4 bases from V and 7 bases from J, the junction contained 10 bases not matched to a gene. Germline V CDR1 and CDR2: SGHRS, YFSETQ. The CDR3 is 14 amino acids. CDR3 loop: CASSLTEGQTGYTF. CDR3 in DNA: TGCGCCAGCAGCCTTACCGAGGGACAGACTGGCTACACCTTC.

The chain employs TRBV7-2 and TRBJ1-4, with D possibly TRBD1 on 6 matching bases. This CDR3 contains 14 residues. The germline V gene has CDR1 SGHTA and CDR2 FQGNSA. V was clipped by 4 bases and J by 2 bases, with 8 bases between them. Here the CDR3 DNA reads TGTGCCAGCAGCTCAGGGGTTACTAATGAAAAACTGTTTTTT. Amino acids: CASSSGVTNEKLFF.

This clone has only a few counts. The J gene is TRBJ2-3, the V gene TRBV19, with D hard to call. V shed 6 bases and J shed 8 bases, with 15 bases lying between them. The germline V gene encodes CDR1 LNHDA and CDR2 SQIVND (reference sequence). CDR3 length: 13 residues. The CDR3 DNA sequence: TGTGCCAGTAGCCCTCCCGGCCGGGTTACGCAGTATTTT. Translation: CASSPPGRVTQYF.

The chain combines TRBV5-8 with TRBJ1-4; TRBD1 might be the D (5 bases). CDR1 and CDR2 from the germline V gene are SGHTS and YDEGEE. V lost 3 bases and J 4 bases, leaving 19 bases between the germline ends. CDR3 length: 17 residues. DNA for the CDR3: TGTGCCAGCAGCTCCCGCCTAGGCGCAAGGGGTAATGAAAAACTGTTTTTT. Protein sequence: CASSSRLGARGNEKLFF.

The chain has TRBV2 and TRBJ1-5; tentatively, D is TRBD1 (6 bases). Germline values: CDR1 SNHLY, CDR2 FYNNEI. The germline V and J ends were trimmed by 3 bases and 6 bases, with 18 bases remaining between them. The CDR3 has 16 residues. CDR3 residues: CASSENRGGEGQPQHF. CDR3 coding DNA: TGTGCCAGCAGTGAGAACCGAGGGGGGGAGGGTCAGCCCCAGCATTTT.

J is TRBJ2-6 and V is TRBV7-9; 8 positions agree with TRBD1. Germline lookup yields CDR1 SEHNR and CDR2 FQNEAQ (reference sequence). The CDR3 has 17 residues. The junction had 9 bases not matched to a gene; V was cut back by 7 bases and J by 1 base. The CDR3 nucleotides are TGTGCCAGCACTCATACAGGGGGATATTCTGGGGCCAACGTCCTGACTTTC. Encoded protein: CASTHTGGYSGANVLTF.

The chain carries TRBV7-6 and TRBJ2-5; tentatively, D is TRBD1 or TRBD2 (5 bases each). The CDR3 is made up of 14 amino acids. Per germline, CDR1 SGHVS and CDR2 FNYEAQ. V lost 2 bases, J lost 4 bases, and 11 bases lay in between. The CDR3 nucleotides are TGTGCCAGCAGCTTAATAGTGGGGACAGAGACCCAGTACTTC. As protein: CASSLIVGTETQYF.

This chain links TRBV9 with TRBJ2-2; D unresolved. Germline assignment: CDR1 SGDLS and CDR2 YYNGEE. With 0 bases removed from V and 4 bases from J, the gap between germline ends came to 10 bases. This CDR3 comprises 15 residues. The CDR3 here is CASSVASMSTGELFF. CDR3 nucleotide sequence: TGTGCCAGCAGCGTAGCCAGTATGAGCACCGGGGAGCTGTTTTTT.

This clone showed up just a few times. The CDR3 is CASSEATVDNSPLHF. CDR3 nucleotides: TGTGCCAGCAGTGAAGCGACAGTAGATAATTCACCCCTCCACTTT. V usage is TRBV6-1 and J usage is TRBJ1-6; the D gene is possibly TRBD1 (5 bases). V was trimmed by 0 bases and J by 5 bases, leaving 8 bases between them. This CDR3 is 15 amino acids long. CDR1 MNHNS and CDR2 SASEGT come from the germline V gene.

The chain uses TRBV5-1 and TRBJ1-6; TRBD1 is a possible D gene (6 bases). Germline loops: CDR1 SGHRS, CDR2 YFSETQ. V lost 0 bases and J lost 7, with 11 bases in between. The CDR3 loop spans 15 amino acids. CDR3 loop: CASSLEGQVNSPLHF. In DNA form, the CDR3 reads TGCGCCAGCAGCTTGGAGGGACAAGTAAATTCACCCCTCCACTTT. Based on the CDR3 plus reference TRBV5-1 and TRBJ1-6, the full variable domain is KAGVTQTPRYLIKTRGQQVTLSCSPISGHRSVSWYQQTPGQGLQFLFEYFSETQRNKGNFPGRFSGRQFSNSRSEMNVSTLELGDSALYLCASSLEGQVNSPLHFGNGTRLTVT.